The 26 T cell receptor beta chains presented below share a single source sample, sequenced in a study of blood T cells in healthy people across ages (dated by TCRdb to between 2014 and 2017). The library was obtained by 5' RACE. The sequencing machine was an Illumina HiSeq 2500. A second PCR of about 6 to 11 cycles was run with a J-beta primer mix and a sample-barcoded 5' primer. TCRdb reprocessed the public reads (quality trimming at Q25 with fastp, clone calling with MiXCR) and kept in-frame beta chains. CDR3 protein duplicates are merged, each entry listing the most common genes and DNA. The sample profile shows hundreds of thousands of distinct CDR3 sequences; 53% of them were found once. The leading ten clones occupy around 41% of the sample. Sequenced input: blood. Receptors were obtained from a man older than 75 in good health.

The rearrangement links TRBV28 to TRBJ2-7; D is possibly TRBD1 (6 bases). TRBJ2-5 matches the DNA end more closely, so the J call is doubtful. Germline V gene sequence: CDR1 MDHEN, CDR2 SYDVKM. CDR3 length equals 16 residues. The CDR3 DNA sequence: TGTGCCAGCAGTTTGGGCGATAGGGGGATTCAAGAGACCCAGTACTTC. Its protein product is CASSLGDRGIQETQYF.

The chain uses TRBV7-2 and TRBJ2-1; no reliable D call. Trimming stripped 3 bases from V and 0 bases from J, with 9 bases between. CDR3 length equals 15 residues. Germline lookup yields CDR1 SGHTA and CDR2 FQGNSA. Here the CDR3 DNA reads TGTGCCAGCAGCTTCGGGTATGGCTCCTACAATGAGCAGTTCTTC. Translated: CASSFGYGSYNEQFF.

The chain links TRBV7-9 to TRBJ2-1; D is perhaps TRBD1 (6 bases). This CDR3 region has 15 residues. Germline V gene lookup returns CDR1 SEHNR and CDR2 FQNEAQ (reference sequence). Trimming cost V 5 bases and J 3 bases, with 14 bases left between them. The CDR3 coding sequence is TGTGCCAGCAGCCCTTACCGGACAGTCTACAATGAGCAGTTCTTC. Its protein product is CASSPYRTVYNEQFF.

Here the CDR3 reads CASSSLAGVNTGELFF. In DNA, the CDR3 is TGTGCCAGCAGCTCACTAGCGGGGGTGAACACCGGGGAGCTGTTTTTT. The chain combines TRBV12-3 or TRBV12-4 with TRBJ2-2, with 11 bases fitting TRBD2. The CDR3 runs to 16 residues. With 6 bases clipped from V and 1 base from J, the junction kept 4 bases outside the gene matches.

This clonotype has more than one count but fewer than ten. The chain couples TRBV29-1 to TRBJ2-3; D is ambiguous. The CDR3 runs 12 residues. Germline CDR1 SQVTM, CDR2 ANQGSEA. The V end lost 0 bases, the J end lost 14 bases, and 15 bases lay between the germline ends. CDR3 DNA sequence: TGCAGCGTTGAAGATACCCAGAGATACGCGTATTTT. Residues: CSVEDTQRYAYF.

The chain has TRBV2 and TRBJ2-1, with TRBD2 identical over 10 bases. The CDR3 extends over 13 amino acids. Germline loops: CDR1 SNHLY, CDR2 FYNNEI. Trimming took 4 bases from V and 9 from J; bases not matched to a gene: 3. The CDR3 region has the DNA TGTGCCAGCAGTGCCCGACTAGCGGGTGAGCAGTTCTTC. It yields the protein CASSARLAGEQFF.

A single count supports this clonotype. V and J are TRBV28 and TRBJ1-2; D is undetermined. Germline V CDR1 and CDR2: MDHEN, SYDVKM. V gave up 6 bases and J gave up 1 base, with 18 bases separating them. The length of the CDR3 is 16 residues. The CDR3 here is CASSHGRARLNYGYTF. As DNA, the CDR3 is TGTGCCAGCAGCCATGGACGGGCCAGACTTAACTATGGCTACACCTTC.

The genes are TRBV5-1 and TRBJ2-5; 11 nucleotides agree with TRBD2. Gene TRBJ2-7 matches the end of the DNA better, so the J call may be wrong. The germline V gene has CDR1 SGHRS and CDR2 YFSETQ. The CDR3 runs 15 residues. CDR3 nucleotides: TGCGCCAGCAGCCCACTAGCGGGAGTTGCCCACGAGCAGTACTTC. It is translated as CASSPLAGVAHEQYF.

CDR3: CASGPQGPVTGELFF. In nucleotides, the CDR3 is TGTGCCAGTGGCCCGCAGGGGCCCGTCACCGGGGAGCTGTTTTTT. This chain connects TRBV12-3 or TRBV12-4 to TRBJ2-2, with D perhaps matching TRBD1 (6 bases). V was cut by 9 bases and J by 4 bases, with 18 bases left in between. This CDR3 region has 15 residues.

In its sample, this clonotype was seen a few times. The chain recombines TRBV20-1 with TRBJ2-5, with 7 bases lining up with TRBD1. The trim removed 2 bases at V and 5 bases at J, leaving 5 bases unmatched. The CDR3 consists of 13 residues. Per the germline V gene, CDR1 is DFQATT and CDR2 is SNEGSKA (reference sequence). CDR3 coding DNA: TGCAGTGCTAGAACAGGGGTGGTGGAGACCCAGTACTTC. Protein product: CSARTGVVETQYF.

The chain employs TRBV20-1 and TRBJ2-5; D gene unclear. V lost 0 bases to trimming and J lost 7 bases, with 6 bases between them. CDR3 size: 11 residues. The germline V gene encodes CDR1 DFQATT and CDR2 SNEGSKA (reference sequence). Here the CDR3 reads CSARDGRTQYF. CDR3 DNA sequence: TGCAGTGCTAGAGATGGAAGGACCCAGTACTTC.

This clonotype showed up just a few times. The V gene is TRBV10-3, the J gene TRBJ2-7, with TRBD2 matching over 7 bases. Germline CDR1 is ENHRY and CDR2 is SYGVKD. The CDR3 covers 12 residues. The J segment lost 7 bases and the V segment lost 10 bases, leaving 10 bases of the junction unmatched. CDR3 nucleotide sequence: TGTGCCACCAGCAGCGGGAATGGAGAGCAGTACTTC. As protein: CATSSGNGEQYF.

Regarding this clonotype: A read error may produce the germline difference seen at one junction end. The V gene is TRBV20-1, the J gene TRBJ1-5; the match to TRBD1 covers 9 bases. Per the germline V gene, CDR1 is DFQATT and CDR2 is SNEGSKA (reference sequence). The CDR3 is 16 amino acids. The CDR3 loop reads CSADGGTGSSNQLQHF. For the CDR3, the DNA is TGCAGTGCCGACGGGGGGACAGGGTCTAGCAATCAGCTCCAGCATTTT.

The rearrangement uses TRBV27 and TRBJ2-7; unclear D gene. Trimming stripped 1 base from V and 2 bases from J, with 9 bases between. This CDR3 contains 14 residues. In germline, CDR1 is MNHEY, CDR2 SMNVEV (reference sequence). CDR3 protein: CASSLLKTPYEQYF. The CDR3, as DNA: TGTGCCAGCAGTTTATTAAAGACCCCCTACGAGCAGTACTTC.

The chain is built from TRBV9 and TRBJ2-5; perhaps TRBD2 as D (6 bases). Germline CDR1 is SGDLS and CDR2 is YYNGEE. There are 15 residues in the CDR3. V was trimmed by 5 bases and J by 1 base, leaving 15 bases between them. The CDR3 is CASSIRESIQETQYF. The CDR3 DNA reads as TGTGCCAGCAGTATACGGGAGTCCATCCAAGAGACCCAGTACTTC.

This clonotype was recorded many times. The CDR3 loop reads CSGEIAGAETQYF. The DNA of the CDR3 is TGCAGCGGGGAAATAGCGGGAGCAGAGACCCAGTACTTC. J is TRBJ2-5 and V is TRBV29-1; the match to TRBD2 covers 9 bases. The J segment lost 4 bases and the V segment lost 7 bases, leaving 7 bases of the junction unmatched. Germline V lookup: CDR1 SQVTM, CDR2 ANQGSEA. The CDR3 length is 13 residues.

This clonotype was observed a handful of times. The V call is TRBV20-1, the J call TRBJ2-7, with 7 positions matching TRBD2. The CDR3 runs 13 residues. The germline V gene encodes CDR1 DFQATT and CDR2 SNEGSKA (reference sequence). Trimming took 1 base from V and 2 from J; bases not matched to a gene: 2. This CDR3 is CSARAGLAYEQYF. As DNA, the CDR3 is TGCAGTGCTAGAGCCGGACTAGCCTACGAGCAGTACTTC.

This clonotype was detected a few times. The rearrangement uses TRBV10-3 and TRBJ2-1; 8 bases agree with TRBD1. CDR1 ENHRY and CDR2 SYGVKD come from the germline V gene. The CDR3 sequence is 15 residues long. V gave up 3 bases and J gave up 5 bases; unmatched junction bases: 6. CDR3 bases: TGTGCCATCAGTGAATGGACAGGGCCCAACAATGAGCAGTTCTTC. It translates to CAISEWTGPNNEQFF.

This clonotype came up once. The CDR3 is CASSLEGGEFGTEAFF. CDR3 nucleotide sequence: TGCGCCAGCAGCTTGGAAGGGGGCGAGTTTGGCACTGAAGCTTTCTTT. The chain uses TRBV5-1 and TRBJ1-1; 7 bases fit TRBD1. The CDR3 has 16 residues. The V gene's germline CDR1 is SGHRS and CDR2 YFSETQ. V shed 0 bases and J 4 bases; nucleotides not matched to a gene: 9.

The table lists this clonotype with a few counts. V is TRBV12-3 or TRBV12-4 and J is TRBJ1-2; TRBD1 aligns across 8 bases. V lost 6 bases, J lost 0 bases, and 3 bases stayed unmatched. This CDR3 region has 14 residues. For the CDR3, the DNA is TGTGCCAGCAGCGACAGGGGAACTAACTATGGCTACACCTTC. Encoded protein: CASSDRGTNYGYTF.

The CDR3 DNA sequence: TGTGCCAGCAGCTCCCACGACTCTGGGGCCAACGTCCTGACTTTC. It codes for CASSSHDSGANVLTF. The chain combines TRBV28 with TRBJ2-6; D is unresolved. Germline V gives CDR1 MDHEN, CDR2 SYDVKM. V lost 6 bases to trimming and J lost 0 bases, with 9 bases between them. CDR3 size: 15 residues.

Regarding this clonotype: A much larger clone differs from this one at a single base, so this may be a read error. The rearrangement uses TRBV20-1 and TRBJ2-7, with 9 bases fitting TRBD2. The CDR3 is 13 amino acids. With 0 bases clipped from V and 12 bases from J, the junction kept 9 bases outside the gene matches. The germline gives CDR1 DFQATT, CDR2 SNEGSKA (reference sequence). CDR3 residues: CSARDPLAGRSYF. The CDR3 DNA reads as TGCAGTGCTAGAGACCCTCTAGCGGGACGGTCGTACTTC.

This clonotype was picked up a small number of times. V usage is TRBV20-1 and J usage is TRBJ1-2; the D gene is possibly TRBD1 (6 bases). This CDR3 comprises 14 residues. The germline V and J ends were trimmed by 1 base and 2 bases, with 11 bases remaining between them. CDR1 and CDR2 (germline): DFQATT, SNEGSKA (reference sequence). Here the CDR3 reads CSARGRGLNYGYTF. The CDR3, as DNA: TGCAGTGCTAGAGGTCGGGGGCTCAACTATGGCTACACCTTC.

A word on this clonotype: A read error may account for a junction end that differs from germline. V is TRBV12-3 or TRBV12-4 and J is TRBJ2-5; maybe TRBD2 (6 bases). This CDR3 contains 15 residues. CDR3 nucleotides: TGTGCCAGCAGTCTCCTGGTGGGACTGAAAGAGGCCCAGTACTTC. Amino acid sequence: CASSLLVGLKEAQYF.

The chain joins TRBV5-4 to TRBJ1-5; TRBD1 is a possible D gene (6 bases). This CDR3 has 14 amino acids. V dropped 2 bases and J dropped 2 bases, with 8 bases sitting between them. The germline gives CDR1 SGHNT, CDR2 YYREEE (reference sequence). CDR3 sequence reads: CASSLQGGNQPQHF. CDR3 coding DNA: TGTGCCAGCAGCTTACAGGGTGGCAATCAGCCCCAGCATTTT.

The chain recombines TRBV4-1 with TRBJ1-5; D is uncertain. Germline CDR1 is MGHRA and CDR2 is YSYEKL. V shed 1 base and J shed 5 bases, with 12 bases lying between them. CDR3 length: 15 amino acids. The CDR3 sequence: CASSQGLLGDQPQHF. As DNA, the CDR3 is TGCGCCAGCAGCCAAGGATTACTCGGAGATCAGCCCCAGCATTTT.